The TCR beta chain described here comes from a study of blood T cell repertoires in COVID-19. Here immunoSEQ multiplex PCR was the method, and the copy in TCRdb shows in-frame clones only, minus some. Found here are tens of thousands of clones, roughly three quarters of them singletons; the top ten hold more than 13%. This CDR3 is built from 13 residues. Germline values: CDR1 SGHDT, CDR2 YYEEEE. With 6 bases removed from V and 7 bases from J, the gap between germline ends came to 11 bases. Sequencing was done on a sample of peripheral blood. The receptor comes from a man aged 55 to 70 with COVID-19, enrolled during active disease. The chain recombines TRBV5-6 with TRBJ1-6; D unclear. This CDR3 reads CASMREENSPLHF. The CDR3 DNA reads TGTGCCAGCATGAGGGAGGAGAATTCACCCCTCCACTTT.